The 21 T cell receptor beta chains in this list originate from one sample, sequenced in a study of beta chain features in type 1 diabetes listed by TCRdb under 2018. Their antigens remain unidentified. Here is what the overall study found, with its caveats: A moderate but significant shortening of TCRB CDR3 length was observed in type 1 diabetes patients in all four CD4+ subsets.

Receptor libraries were prepared by the immunoSEQ multiplex PCR assay. The High Capacity cDNA Reverse Transcription Kit was used to reverse transcribe all of the isolated RNA, meaning that expressed TCRB transcripts were what got sequenced. In its TCRdb copy, this immuneACCESS table keeps in-frame sequences only and misses some clones. Where compared with another copy, unresolved V genes explain less than half of these, and the others have no known cause. The sample table shows 200,000 to 250,000 clones, and around 14% are seen once. The ten largest clones represent approximately 0.021% of the sample. Sequencing was performed on naive CD4+ T cells from blood. Per the publication, the cell subset or site label means: true naive CD4+ T cells. The receptors stem from a man between 25 and 39 years old with type 1 diabetes.

This clone occurred a few times. This chain uses TRBV6-5 with TRBJ1-4, with D maybe TRBD1 (5 bases). The CDR3 is 14 amino acids. Germline CDR1 is MNHEY and CDR2 is SVGAGI. V lost 4 bases and J 5 bases, leaving 11 bases between the germline ends. Here the CDR3 DNA reads TGTGCCAGCAGTTCAACAGGAGAGAATGAAAAACTGTTTTTT. It is translated as CASSSTGENEKLFF.

J is TRBJ1-5 and V is TRBV4-1; a weak D match, TRBD1 (5 bases). Germline V gene sequence: CDR1 MGHRA, CDR2 YSYEKL. This CDR3 is 17 amino acids long. V was cut by 3 bases and J by 2 bases, with 17 bases left in between. CDR3 coding DNA: TGCGCCAGCAGCCAGTTTCCACAGGTAACGGGCAATCAGCCCCAGCATTTT. Translation gives CASSQFPQVTGNQPQHF.

This clone was counted only a few times. The rearrangement uses TRBV5-6 and TRBJ2-7; TRBD1 might be the D (6 bases). Germline V gene lookup returns CDR1 SGHDT and CDR2 YYEEEE. The CDR3 runs to 14 residues. Trimming left V 4 bases short and J 0 bases short, with 11 bases between. CDR3 coding DNA: TGTGCCAGCAGCCTACAGGGCAACTCCTACGAGCAGTACTTC. Protein product: CASSLQGNSYEQYF. The full variable domain, with the rest looked up from reference TRBV5-6 and TRBJ2-7, is DAGVTQSPTHLIKTRGQQVTLRCSPKSGHDTVSWYQQALGQGPQFIFQYYEEEERQRGNFPDRFSGHQFPNYSSELNVNALLLGDSALYLCASSLQGNSYEQYFGPGTRLTVT.

This clone turned up a few times. CDR3 in amino acids: CASSLEWDRADTEAFF. CDR3 sequence (DNA): TGTGCCAGCAGCTTGGAGTGGGACAGGGCCGACACTGAAGCTTTCTTT. The rearrangement joins TRBV5-4 to TRBJ1-1, with 9 bases identical to TRBD1. V trimming: 0 bases; J trimming: 3 bases; junction bases outside the gene matches: 6. The CDR3 has 16 residues. The germline V gene has CDR1 SGHNT and CDR2 YYREEE (reference sequence).

This chain connects TRBV29-1 to TRBJ2-6; D may be TRBD1 (6 bases). This CDR3 spans 16 amino acids. The germline gives CDR1 SQVTM, CDR2 ANQGSEA. The germline V and J ends were trimmed by 6 bases and 0 bases, with 15 bases remaining between them. The CDR3 region is CSVTGSVGSGANVLTF. CDR3 in DNA: TGCAGCGTCACAGGGTCTGTAGGCTCTGGGGCCAACGTCCTGACTTTC.

This clone occurred a few times. This chain uses TRBV29-1 with TRBJ1-2, with 7 nucleotides matching TRBD1. This CDR3 is 13 amino acids long. V lost 3 bases and J lost 7; bases outside the gene matches: 8. Germline V gene lookup returns CDR1 SQVTM and CDR2 ANQGSEA. The CDR3 region is CSVDPGQTVGYTF. As DNA, the CDR3 is TGCAGCGTTGACCCGGGACAGACTGTTGGCTACACCTTC.

The chain uses TRBV27 and TRBJ2-1; 8 bases match TRBD2. J was trimmed by 5 bases and V by 3 bases; bases with no gene match: 6. The CDR3 sequence is 15 residues long. CDR1 is MNHEY and CDR2 is SMNVEV in the germline V gene (reference sequence). This CDR3 is CASSFSFGGDNEQFF. Written as DNA, the CDR3 is TGTGCCAGCAGTTTCTCCTTCGGGGGGGACAATGAGCAGTTCTTC.

The genes are TRBV6-5 and TRBJ1-2; 9 nucleotides agree with TRBD1. Germline V gene sequence: CDR1 MNHEY, CDR2 SVGAGI. CDR3 length equals 15 residues. J gave up 8 bases and V 8 bases, and 15 bases lay outside the gene matches. This chain's CDR3 is CASAHRDRVVRGYTF. The CDR3 DNA reads as TGTGCCAGCGCCCACCGGGACAGGGTCGTGCGGGGCTACACCTTC.

The chain has TRBV4-2 and TRBJ2-3, with TRBD2 matching over 11 bases. V was clipped by 5 bases and J by 2 bases; unmatched bases: 9. This CDR3 comprises 17 residues. Germline CDR1 is LGHNA and CDR2 is YNFKEQ. The CDR3 here is CASSAQGTSGYTDTQYF. For the CDR3, the DNA is TGTGCCAGCAGCGCCCAGGGGACTAGCGGATACACAGATACGCAGTATTTT.

There are a few counts of this clone. The chain combines TRBV2 with TRBJ1-1; 7 bases match TRBD1. Per germline, CDR1 SNHLY and CDR2 FYNNEI. V lost 8 bases, J lost 10 bases, and 4 bases stayed unmatched. The CDR3 is 10 amino acids. The CDR3 reads CASGTESAFF. The CDR3 DNA is TGTGCCAGCGGGACAGAGTCAGCTTTCTTT.

This clone was counted only a few times. J is TRBJ2-5 and V is TRBV7-2, with 9 bases matching TRBD2. Trimming took 5 bases from V and 3 from J; bases not matched to a gene: 4. CDR3 length equals 14 residues. Germline V gene lookup returns CDR1 SGHTA and CDR2 FQGNSA. This CDR3 is CASSLSGRKETQYF. The CDR3 bases are TGTGCCAGCAGCCTTAGCGGGAGAAAAGAGACCCAGTACTTC.

The genes are TRBV7-9 and TRBJ2-1; TRBD1 might be the D (6 bases). CDR1 is SEHNR and CDR2 is FQNEAQ in the germline V gene (reference sequence). V lost 4 bases and J 6 bases, leaving 7 bases between the germline ends. The CDR3 loop spans 12 amino acids. DNA for the CDR3: TGTGCCAGCAGCTCGGACAGCAATGAGCAGTTCTTC. Its translation: CASSSDSNEQFF.

The chain employs TRBV2 and TRBJ2-5; 9 positions match TRBD1. With 3 bases clipped from V and 1 base from J, the junction kept 3 bases outside the gene matches. CDR1 is SNHLY and CDR2 is FYNNEI in the germline V gene. The CDR3 covers 15 residues. CDR3 sequence (DNA): TGTGCCAGCAGTGATATGGGACAGGGCCAAGAGACCCAGTACTTC. Its translation: CASSDMGQGQETQYF.

This clone was counted a few times. Compared with germline, one end of the junction differs, possibly owing to a read error. The chain uses TRBV4-1 and TRBJ2-3, with D tentatively TRBD2 (6 bases). The length of the CDR3 is 14 residues. Germline V CDR1 and CDR2: MGHRA, YSYEKL. CDR3 sequence: CASSPGLGEDTQYF. DNA for the CDR3: TGTGCCAGCAGCCCGGGACTCGGAGAGGATACGCAGTATTTT.

There are a few counts of this clone. The genes are TRBV5-6 and TRBJ2-3; D gene uncertain. Trimming stripped 3 bases from V and 2 bases from J, with 4 bases between. The CDR3 length is 12 residues. CDR1 is SGHDT and CDR2 is YYEEEE in the germline V gene. The CDR3 loop is CASSSLTDTQYF. The DNA of the CDR3 is TGTGCCAGCAGCTCCCTCACAGATACGCAGTATTTT.

This clone was seen more than once but under ten times. The chain combines TRBV11-1 with TRBJ1-1, with 8 bases fitting TRBD1. Germline trimming cut 6 bases from V and 6 bases from J; bases unmatched to any gene: 9. This CDR3 comprises 14 residues. Looked up from germline, CDR1 is SGHAT and CDR2 is FQDESV (reference sequence). CDR3 sequence: CASRRGQVVSEAFF. The CDR3 DNA follows: TGTGCCAGCAGACGGGGACAGGTTGTCTCTGAAGCTTTCTTT.

The sample holds a few counts of this clone. This chain uses TRBV5-1 with TRBJ2-3; TRBD1 agrees at 10 bases. Germline CDR1 reads SGHRS; CDR2 reads YFSETQ. The CDR3 is 15 residues long. J was trimmed by 4 bases and V by 4 bases; bases with no gene match: 6. CDR3 sequence: CASSPDRGRADTQYF. The CDR3 DNA reads as TGCGCCAGCAGCCCGGACAGGGGGAGGGCAGATACGCAGTATTTT.

This clone was recorded a few times. This sequence joins TRBV5-4 and TRBJ2-3, with 9 bases matching TRBD2. Trimming at V came to 2 bases and at J to 6 bases, leaving 4 bases not matched to a gene. Germline V gene lookup returns CDR1 SGHNT and CDR2 YYREEE (reference sequence). The CDR3 sequence is 14 residues long. The CDR3 loop is CASSFGLALDTQYF. The CDR3 region has the DNA TGTGCCAGCAGCTTTGGACTAGCGTTGGATACGCAGTATTTT.

The table lists this clone with a few counts. The DNA of the CDR3 is TGTGCCAGCAGCTCGTCTATTACAGGGAACGACTACGAGCAGTACTTC. Encoded protein: CASSSSITGNDYEQYF. The chain couples TRBV5-4 to TRBJ2-7, with a weak D call TRBD1 (6 bases). The CDR3 length is 16 residues. V was shortened by 3 bases and J by 3 bases, with 19 bases between the two germline ends. CDR1 and CDR2 (germline): SGHNT, YYREEE (reference sequence).

The chain uses TRBV7-9 and TRBJ2-3, with 9 bases matching TRBD2. This CDR3 comprises 17 residues. From germline, CDR1 is SEHNR and CDR2 FQNEAQ (reference sequence). V gave up 2 bases and J gave up 6 bases; unmatched junction bases: 12. The CDR3 nucleotides are TGTGCCAGCAGCTTATTAGCGGGGGCCCTAAGCGCGGATACGCAGTATTTT. Protein sequence: CASSLLAGALSADTQYF.

This clone was found a few times. J is TRBJ2-3 and V is TRBV5-6, with 10 bases identical to TRBD2. Trimming at V came to 3 bases and at J to 1 base, leaving 2 bases not matched to a gene. This CDR3 has 15 residues. Germline V gene sequence: CDR1 SGHDT, CDR2 YYEEEE. The CDR3 here is CASSSGLAGTDTQYF. CDR3 coding DNA: TGTGCCAGCAGCTCCGGACTAGCGGGCACAGATACGCAGTATTTT.